This T cell receptor beta chain was captured by sequencing in a study of shared clonotypes between healthy human individuals. The sequencing of unsorted PBMC DNA took place on ten immunoSEQ deep assay plates. The assay was immunoSEQ multiplex PCR, and TCRdb's table has in-frame clones only and misses some. The sample has about 520,000 clones, over 70% seen once. This CDR3 region has 14 residues. V shed 6 bases and J shed 9 bases, with 18 bases lying between them. Per the germline V gene, CDR1 is MNHNY and CDR2 is SVGAGI (reference sequence). This TCR was sampled from a woman aged 40 to 50 in good health. Some clones in this sample may be carry-over from other donors' samples. The chain links TRBV6-6 to TRBJ1-5; D is ambiguous. Sequenced material: PBMCs. In DNA, the CDR3 is TGTGCCAGCAGGGATGGTTGGGCGTCTCGGCCCCAGCATTTT. Its protein product is CASRDGWASRPQHF.